The 10 T cell receptor beta chains below were found in one sample sequenced in a study of blood T cell repertoires in COVID-19. Some clones are missing from TCRdb's copy, which holds only in-frame ones; the method was immunoSEQ multiplex PCR. Of about 150,000 clones in the sample, over 75% are singletons; the top ten hold 35% to 55%. Sequencing used peripheral blood. The origin of the receptors is a human donor in a cohort sampled during active COVID-19.

The rearrangement links TRBV4-3 to TRBJ1-4; the D is unclear. This CDR3 is 15 amino acids long. CDR1 is LGHNA, CDR2 YSLEER, per germline. Trimming cost V 0 bases and J 4 bases, with 9 bases left between them. The CDR3 loop reads CASSQERGYNEKLFF. CDR3 coding DNA: TGCGCCAGCAGCCAAGAGCGCGGTTATAATGAAAAACTGTTTTTT.

In its sample, this clone was seen a few times. Other nucleotide sequences in the sample specify the same CDR3. The J gene is TRBJ1-1, the V gene TRBV7-9, with D hard to call. Between the trimmed V and J ends, which lost 2 bases and 1 base, there was a span of 5 bases. Germline V gene lookup returns CDR1 SEHNR and CDR2 FQNEAQ (reference sequence). The CDR3 length is 13 residues. CDR3 amino acids: CASSLSGNTEAFF. CDR3 in DNA: TGTGCCAGCAGCTTAAGCGGGAACACTGAAGCTTTCTTT.

In its sample, this clone was seen a few times. The chain uses TRBV4-3 and TRBJ1-4, with D maybe TRBD1 (6 bases). The length of the CDR3 is 15 residues. Germline assignment: CDR1 LGHNA and CDR2 YSLEER. Trimming took off 6 bases at V and 0 bases at J, with 11 bases between the two ends. CDR3 protein: CASSGRGATNEKLFF. Written as DNA, the CDR3 is TGCGCCAGCAGTGGGAGGGGGGCAACTAATGAAAAACTGTTTTTT.

V is TRBV11-2 and J is TRBJ2-7; TRBD1 matches 11 bases. The trim removed 5 bases at V and 2 bases at J, leaving 5 bases unmatched. CDR1 and CDR2 (germline): SGHAT, FQNNGV. The CDR3 sequence is 15 residues long. The CDR3 DNA reads as TGTGCCAGCAGCCCATGGGACAGGGGGACCTACGAGCAGTACTTC. This codes for CASSPWDRGTYEQYF.

This chain connects TRBV9 to TRBJ2-3, with 13 bases identical to TRBD2. J was trimmed by 2 bases and V by 4 bases; bases with no gene match: 7. In germline, CDR1 is SGDLS, CDR2 YYNGEE. The CDR3 extends over 17 amino acids. The CDR3 is CASSPTSGRGATDTQYF. The CDR3 DNA reads as TGTGCCAGCAGCCCCACTAGCGGGAGGGGGGCCACAGATACGCAGTATTTT.

CDR3 residues: CASSYLAFVNNEQFF. The CDR3 DNA is TGTGCCAGCAGTTACTTAGCATTTGTTAACAATGAGCAGTTCTTC. This chain joins TRBV6-2 or TRBV6-3 and TRBJ2-1, with D uncertain. This CDR3 is built from 15 residues. Per the germline V gene, CDR1 is MNHEY and CDR2 is SVGEGT. Trimming took 1 base from V and 5 from J, leaving 12 bases between them.

J is TRBJ1-1 and V is TRBV10-1; D unclear. CDR1 and CDR2 from the germline V gene are WNHNN and SYGVQD (reference sequence). The CDR3 covers 16 residues. Between the trimmed V and J ends, which lost 3 bases and 4 bases, there was a span of 18 bases. CDR3 nucleotide sequence: TGCGCCAGCAGTGAAATGCGGGTGGCGAAACTCACTGAAGCTTTCTTT. It encodes CASSEMRVAKLTEAFF.

The chain links TRBV7-8 to TRBJ1-2, with D possibly TRBD1 on 6 matching bases. The CDR3 has 13 amino acids. Germline V gives CDR1 SGHVS, CDR2 FQNEAQ. V lost 4 bases to trimming and J lost 5 bases, with 11 bases between them. The CDR3, as DNA: TGTGCCAGCAGCTCACTACAGGGATATGGCTACACCTTC. It encodes CASSSLQGYGYTF.

The CDR3 DNA sequence: TGTGCCAGCAGGGCCGGGACAGGGTGGACTGAAGCTTTCTTT. It specifies CASRAGTGWTEAFF. The chain couples TRBV11-2 to TRBJ1-1; TRBD1 matches 9 bases. The CDR3 covers 14 residues. The germline CDR1 and CDR2 sequences are SGHAT and FQNNGV. With 6 bases clipped from V and 5 bases from J, the junction kept 7 bases outside the gene matches.

The chain links TRBV20-1 to TRBJ2-3; D is perhaps TRBD2 (5 bases). CDR1 is DFQATT, CDR2 SNEGSKA, per germline (reference sequence). Between the trimmed V and J ends, which lost 6 bases and 6 bases, there was a span of 10 bases. This CDR3 contains 11 residues. This CDR3 is CSAMTGDTQYF. Here the CDR3 DNA reads TGCAGTGCAATGACGGGGGATACGCAGTATTTT.